This T cell receptor beta chain was profiled in a study of T cell responses to AZD1222 COVID-19 vaccine. Study overall: Pooled in the analysis were second doses at about 4 or about 12 weeks.

As to this clone: Its target is unknown.

Study-level points and caveats: Two doses of AZD1222 preceded a rise in Spike-specific TCR breadth and depth.

Measured with immunoSEQ multiplex PCR; TCRdb has only the in-frame clones, and not every one. The repertoire holds around 180,000 clones, with roughly 88% as singletons. Germline V gene sequence: CDR1 MDHEN, CDR2 SYDVKM. V was shortened by 7 bases and J by 5 bases, with 14 bases between the two germline ends. The CDR3 runs to 13 residues. The clonotype comes from an adult in good health. Sample: peripheral blood, taken on day 0 of AZD1222 vaccination. This chain uses TRBV28 with TRBJ2-5; a weak D match, TRBD1 (5 bases). The DNA for the CDR3 is TGTGCCAGCAAGGCGGCGGCAGGGGAGACCCAGTACTTC. Residues: CASKAAAGETQYF.